A selection of T cell receptor beta chains follows, all from one sample in a study of T cell repertoires in cytomegalovirus infection. MiXCR, run by TCRdb on the reads, gives a single entry per CDR3 protein. The top ten hold roughly an eighth of the sample, which has some 440,000 distinct CDR3 sequences, 31% seen once. Specimen: PBMCs. These receptors all come from a human donor in good health (CMV status not recorded). Some clones in this sample may be carry-over from other donors' samples. Each CDR3 is given with its conserved first and last residue. The order of the fields is V gene, clone size, D gene, J gene, CDR3 DNA, CDR3 protein. D genes are given only for firm matches. Clone sizes are given selectively: once, few, many, or a class where the clone is expanded.

>TRBV6-5|.|TRBD2|TRBJ2-5
TGTGCCAGCAGTTACACCGGGGCTAGCGGGGGAAAAGAGACCCAGTACTTC
CASSYTGASGGKETQYF
>TRBV6-4|few|TRBD2|TRBJ2-3
TGTGCCAGCAGTGACTCTGCGGGGGGCTCAGATACGCAGTATTTT
CASSDSAGGSDTQYF
>TRBV6-2/TRBV6-3|few|.|TRBJ2-1
TGTGCCAGCAACGCCCCGGACTATTCGTACAATGAGCAGTTCTTC
CASNAPDYSYNEQFF
>TRBV7-3|.|TRBD1|TRBJ1-3
TGTGCCAGCAGCCTGGGACAGGGACCTGGAAACACCATATATTTT
CASSLGQGPGNTIYF
>TRBV5-4|few|.|TRBJ2-1
TGTGCCAGCAGCTTGGAGACGCGCGATGAGCAGTTCTTC
CASSLETRDEQFF
>TRBV9|few|.|TRBJ2-7
TGTGCCAGCAGCGTAAGGGCTACGTCCTACGAGCAGTACTTC
CASSVRATSYEQYF
>TRBV7-2|many|.|TRBJ1-2
TGTGCCAGCAGCCTAACAGAGGCGGCCTATGGCTACACCTTC
CASSLTEAAYGYTF
>TRBV29-1|many|TRBD1|TRBJ1-2
TGCAGCGTTGAACCAGGGACAGGGGGCCCTGTGAATGGCTACACCTTC
CSVEPGTGGPVNGYTF
>TRBV7-6|many|TRBD2|TRBJ2-1
TGTGCCAGCAGCCCGCGGGGGGGAAACGGTGAGCAGTTCTTC
CASSPRGGNGEQFF
>TRBV7-8|many|.|TRBJ1-5
TGTGCCAGCAGCTTCGGTATTGTGGGACAGCCCCAGCATTTT
CASSFGIVGQPQHF
>TRBV20-1|.|.|TRBJ2-7
TGCAGTGCTAGGGCCATTCGCTACGAGCAGTACTTC
CSARAIRYEQYF
>TRBV5-1|once|.|TRBJ1-1
TGCGCCAGCAGCTGGACGACGATGAACACTGAAGCTTTCTTT
CASSWTTMNTEAFF
>TRBV5-4|.|.|TRBJ2-3
TGTGCCAGCAGCTTGGCCACAGAGGATACGCAGTATTTT
CASSLATEDTQYF
>TRBV2|many|TRBD1|TRBJ1-6
TGTGCCAGCAGTCCTAGGACAGGCCGTAATTCACCCCTCCACTTT
CASSPRTGRNSPLHF
>TRBV27|.|.|TRBJ2-7
TGTGCCAGCAGGATGACGGGGGTTTACGAGCAGTACTTC
CASRMTGVYEQYF
>TRBV28|few|.|TRBJ1-1
TGTGCCAGCAGTTTTCGGGCGAGGGGTGCTGAAGCTTTCTTT
CASSFRARGAEAFF
>TRBV7-6|many|TRBD2|TRBJ2-2
TGTGCCAGCAGCTCCCGACTAGCGGGACCCCTAGCCGGGGAGCTGTTTTTT
CASSSRLAGPLAGELFF
>TRBV6-5|few|TRBD2|TRBJ2-4
TGTGCCAGCAGACCACTCACTAGCGGGGGACTAGCCAAAAACATTCAGTACTTC
CASRPLTSGGLAKNIQYF
>TRBV12-3/TRBV12-4|many|TRBD1|TRBJ1-1
TGTGCCAGCAGTGGGAGACAGGGGGTGACTGAAGCTTTCTTT
CASSGRQGVTEAFF
>TRBV7-2|.|.|TRBJ1-6
TGTGCCAGCGGCGGACAGTCGGTAAAGTCACCCCTCCACTTT
CASGGQSVKSPLHF
>TRBV12-3/TRBV12-4|many|.|TRBJ2-7
TGTGCCAGCAGTCTATTCGTACGAAGAGCCTACGAGCAGTACTTC
CASSLFVRRAYEQYF
>TRBV6-1|few|TRBD2|TRBJ2-1
TGTGCCAGCAGTGAACTAGCGGGTTATATCTATGAGCAGTTCTTC
CASSELAGYIYEQFF
>TRBV5-1|.|.|TRBJ2-3
TGCGCCAGCAGCTTGACAGGGTCAAGCACAGATACGCAGTATTTT
CASSLTGSSTDTQYF
>TRBV6-6|.|.|TRBJ2-1
TGTGCCAGCAGTTACGGCGGGCCGGAGGCAGATGAGCAGTTCTTC
CASSYGGPEADEQFF
>TRBV2|.|TRBD1|TRBJ1-6
TGTGCCAGCAGGGGACAGGGGGGGGGGAATTCACCCCTCCACTTT
CASRGQGGGNSPLHF
>TRBV2|.|.|TRBJ2-6
TGTGCCACCCGCTCTGGGGCCAACGTCCTGACTTTC
CATRSGANVLTF
>TRBV12-3/TRBV12-4|.|.|TRBJ2-4
TGTGCCAGCAGTTTCGGAGGTAGCAACATTCAGTACTTC
CASSFGGSNIQYF